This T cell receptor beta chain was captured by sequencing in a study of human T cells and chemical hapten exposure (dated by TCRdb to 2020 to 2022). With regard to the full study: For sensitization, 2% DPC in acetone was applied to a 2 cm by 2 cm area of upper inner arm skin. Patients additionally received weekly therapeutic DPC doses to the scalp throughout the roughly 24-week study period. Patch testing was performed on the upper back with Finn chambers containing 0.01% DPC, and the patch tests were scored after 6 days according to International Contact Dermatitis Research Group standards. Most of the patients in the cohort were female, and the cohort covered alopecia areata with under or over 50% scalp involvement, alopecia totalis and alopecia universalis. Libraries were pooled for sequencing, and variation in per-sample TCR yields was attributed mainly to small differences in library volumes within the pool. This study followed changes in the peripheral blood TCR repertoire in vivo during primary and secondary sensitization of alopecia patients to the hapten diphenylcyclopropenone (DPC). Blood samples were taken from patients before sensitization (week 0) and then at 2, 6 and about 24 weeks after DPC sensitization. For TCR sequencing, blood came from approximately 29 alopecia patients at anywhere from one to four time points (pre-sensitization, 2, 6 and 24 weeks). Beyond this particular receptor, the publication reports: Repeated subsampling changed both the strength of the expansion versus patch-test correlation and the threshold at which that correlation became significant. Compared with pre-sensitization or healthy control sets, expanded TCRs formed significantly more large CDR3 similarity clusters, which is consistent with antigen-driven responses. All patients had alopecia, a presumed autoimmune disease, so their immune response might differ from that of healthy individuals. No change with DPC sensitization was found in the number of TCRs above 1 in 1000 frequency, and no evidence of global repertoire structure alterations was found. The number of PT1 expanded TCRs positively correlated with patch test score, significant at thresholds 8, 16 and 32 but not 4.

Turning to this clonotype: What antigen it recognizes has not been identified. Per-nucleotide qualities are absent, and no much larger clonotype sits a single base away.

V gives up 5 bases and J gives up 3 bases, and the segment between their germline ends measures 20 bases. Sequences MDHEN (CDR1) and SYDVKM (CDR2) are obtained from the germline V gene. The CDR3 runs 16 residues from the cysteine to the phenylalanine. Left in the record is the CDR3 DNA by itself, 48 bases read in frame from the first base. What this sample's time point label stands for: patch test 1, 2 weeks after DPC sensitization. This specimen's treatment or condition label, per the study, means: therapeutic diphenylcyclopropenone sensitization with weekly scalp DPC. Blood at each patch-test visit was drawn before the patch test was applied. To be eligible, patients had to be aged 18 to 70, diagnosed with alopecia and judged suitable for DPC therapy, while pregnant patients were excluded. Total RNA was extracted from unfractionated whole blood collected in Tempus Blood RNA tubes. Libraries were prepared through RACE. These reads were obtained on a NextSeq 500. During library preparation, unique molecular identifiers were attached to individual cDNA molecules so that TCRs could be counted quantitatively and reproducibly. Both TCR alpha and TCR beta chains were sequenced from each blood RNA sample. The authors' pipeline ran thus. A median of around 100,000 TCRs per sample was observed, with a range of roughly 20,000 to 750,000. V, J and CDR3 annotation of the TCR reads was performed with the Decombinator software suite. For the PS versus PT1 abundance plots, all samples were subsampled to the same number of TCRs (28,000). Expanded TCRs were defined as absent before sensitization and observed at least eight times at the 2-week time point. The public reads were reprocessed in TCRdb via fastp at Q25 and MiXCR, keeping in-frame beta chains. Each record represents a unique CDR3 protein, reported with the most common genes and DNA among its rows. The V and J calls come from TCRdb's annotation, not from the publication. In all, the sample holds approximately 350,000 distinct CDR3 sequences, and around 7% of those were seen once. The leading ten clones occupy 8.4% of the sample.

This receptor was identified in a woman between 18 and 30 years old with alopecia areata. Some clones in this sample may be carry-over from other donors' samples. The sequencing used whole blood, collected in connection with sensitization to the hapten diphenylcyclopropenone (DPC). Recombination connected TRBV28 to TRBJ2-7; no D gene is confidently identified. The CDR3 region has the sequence CASSATTAGLRYEQYF. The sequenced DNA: TGTGCCAGCAGTGCCACAACCGCCGGCCTTCGCTACGAGCAGTACTTC.